This TCR beta chain stems from a study of shared clonotypes between healthy human individuals (dated by TCRdb to 2018 to 2021). With respect to the entire study: Two women and a few men aged 18 to 49 years were included in the cohort. For each donor, CD4 naive and CD4 memory were each run on three plates, CD8 naive on two plates, and CD8 memory on one plate. To estimate repertoire size and how much clonotype sharing occurs between individuals, the study deeply sequenced the blood TCR repertoires of about five healthy adults. To increase sequencing depth and limit assay-specific biases, TCR repertoire library preparation and sequencing were carried out by different laboratories using diverse techniques. Per donor, leukapheresis produced somewhere between about 0.8 and 9 billion PBMCs.

The donors were healthy, HIV-negative adults with no recently reported acute infections or vaccinations. All donors were Caucasian adults living in Nashville, Tennessee, USA. CD4+ T cells were enriched by magnetic negative selection, after which naive cells were positively selected on CD45RA and the negative fraction was taken as the memory subset. Blood was obtained by leukapheresis, after which PBMCs were separated by Ficoll-Histopaque density gradient centrifugation and cryopreserved in liquid nitrogen vapor phase. Analytical flow cytometry was used to check the purity and quantity of each magnetically sorted T cell population. Genomic DNA was isolated from every sorted fraction and measured by UV absorbance on a Nanodrop 2000c. A note on this clone: There is no known antigen for this receptor. There are no base qualities to consult, and no much larger clone falls within one base.

From cysteine to phenylalanine, the CDR3 is 14 amino acids long. Of all the DNA, just the CDR3 is kept, 42 bases in frame from base 1. The junction shows trimming of 3 bases on V and 5 bases on J, and the gene matches do not reach 6 bases of it. As encoded in the germline V gene (reference sequence), CDR1 is SEHNR while CDR2 is FQNEAQ. Using the deep immunoSEQ assay, TCR CDR3 regions were amplified from genomic DNA by multiplex PCR. For each cell subset, the extracted genomic DNA was distributed evenly across all wells of several immunoSEQ 96-well plates, and each plate served as one replicate. For sorted subsets, around 200 ng genomic DNA, equal to 30,000 or so T cell genomes, was loaded into each replicate PCR. Purified libraries were quantified with a Qubit 3.0 fluorometer, sized on a Bioanalyzer 2100, and re-quantified with the KAPA Library Quantification kit. A separate single-read 150-cycle Illumina NextSeq 550 flow cell was used to sequence each immunoSEQ 96-well plate. The study's own analysis went as follows. Because only junctional sequences without quality scores were contained in the immunoSEQ output, filtering matching that applied to full-length reads could not be performed. Sequences were annotated with PyIR, a Python wrapper for IgBLAST v1.9, using IMGT germline references to assign V/J genes and CDR3. Reads were filtered out if the reads had weak V/J assignments (E-value above 1e-6), no CDR3, stop codons, out-of-frame junctions, or ambiguous translated residues. V3J clonotypes were defined as sequences sharing an identical inferred V gene, J gene, and CDR3 amino acid sequence. To compute the percentage overlap between repertoires, the number of shared unique clonotypes was divided by the size of the smaller repertoire. Richness of each repertoire was evaluated using RTK rarefaction, the Chao1 estimator, and Recon v2.1 estimates of unobserved clonotypes. For all TCRbeta clonotypes obtained by the gDNA method from four donors, generation probabilities were computed with OLGA. Drawn from immuneACCESS, this table holds only the in-frame rearrangements with V and J called that TCRdb kept. Clones are partly lost; checked studies trace under half to an unresolved V gene and leave the rest unexplained. Clone size and V and J calls were adopted from that table, with D and trimming inferred from the DNA. This sample lists nearly 1,000,000 clones; less than 85% were detected once. About 1.5% of the sample is held by the ten biggest clonotypes.

Overall study results and their limits: The small number of donors limited the genetic and exposure-history diversity represented. Sampling was restricted to blood, and TCR repertoires in tissue are likely to differ from TCR repertoires in blood. Larger estimated clonotype richness was generally found for naive subsets than for memory subsets. Even with the large sequencing depth, rarefaction of the sorted-subset datasets indicated that sequencing was incomplete. Based on pairwise subsampling, the degree of clonotype sharing among donors was expected to be affected by sequencing depth. Approximately 5% of naive CD4, more than 3% of naive CD8, 2% to 2.5% of memory CD4, and 0.4% of memory CD8 clonotypes were shared across a few donors. Compared with non-shared clonotypes, the clonotypes found in all four sorted-subset donors had higher generation probabilities.

This clonotype was obtained from a man aged 18 to 35 in good health. The V and J genes are TRBV7-9 and TRBJ1-1; 7 central nucleotides agree with TRBD1. What was sequenced was memory CD4+ T cells sorted from blood. The cell subset or site label for this specimen denotes: CD45RA-negative fraction. The CDR3: CASSFLQGGTEAFF. The nucleotides are TGTGCCAGCAGCTTTTTGCAGGGGGGGACTGAAGCTTTCTTT.